This TCR beta chain comes out of a study of blood T cell repertoires in COVID-19. The protocol was immunoSEQ multiplex PCR, while the TCRdb copy is restricted to in-frame clones and leaves out a portion. Of hundreds of thousands of clones in the sample, just under 85% were seen once. Notes on this clone: The identical CDR3 is also encoded by other nucleotide sequences in the sample.

The sequence came from a woman over 75 with acute or convalescent COVID-19. The specimen was peripheral blood.

The CDR3 coding sequence is TGTGCCAGTAGTTCACAGGGGAGCAATCAGCCCCAGCATTTT. This translates into CASSSQGSNQPQHF. This rearrangement joins TRBV19 to TRBJ1-5; 7 nucleotides align to TRBD1. V lost 5 bases, J lost 1 base, and 2 bases stayed unmatched. Germline assignment: CDR1 LNHDA and CDR2 SQIVND (reference sequence). The CDR3 is 14 residues long.